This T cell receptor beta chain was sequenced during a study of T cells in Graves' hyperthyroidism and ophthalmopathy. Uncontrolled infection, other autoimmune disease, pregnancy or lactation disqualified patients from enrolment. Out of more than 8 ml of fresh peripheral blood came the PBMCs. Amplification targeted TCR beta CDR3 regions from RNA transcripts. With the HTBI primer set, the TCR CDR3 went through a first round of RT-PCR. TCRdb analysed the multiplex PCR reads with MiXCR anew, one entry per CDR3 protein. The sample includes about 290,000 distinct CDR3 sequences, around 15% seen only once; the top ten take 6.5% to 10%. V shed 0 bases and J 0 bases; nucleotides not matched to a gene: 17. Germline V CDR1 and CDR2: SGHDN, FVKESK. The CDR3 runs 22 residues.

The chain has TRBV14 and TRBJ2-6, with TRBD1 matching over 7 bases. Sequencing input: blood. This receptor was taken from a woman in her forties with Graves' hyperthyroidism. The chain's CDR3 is CASSQDSDTSGQFPSGANVLTF. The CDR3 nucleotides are TGTGCCAGCAGCCAAGATAGCGATACTTCGGGACAGTTCCCCTCTGGGGCCAACGTCCTGACTTTC.